This entry lists 27 T cell receptor beta chains sequenced from one sample in a study of blood T cell repertoires in COVID-19. Profiled with immunoSEQ multiplex PCR; TCRdb holds only in-frame clones, not every one. Of almost 500,000 clones listed, approximately 90% were seen once; the top ten hold 6.5% to 9.5%. Material: PBMCs or T cells enriched from blood (not recorded which). The receptor set was obtained from an older woman who had recovered from COVID-19.

The chain recombines TRBV6-6 with TRBJ1-1; 8 nucleotides line up with TRBD1. The CDR3 runs to 15 residues. Unmatched junction bases numbered 10, after V lost 6 bases and J lost 4 bases. The V gene's germline CDR1 is MNHNY and CDR2 SVGAGI (reference sequence). CDR3 in DNA: TGTGCCAGCAGGGGACCGACAGGGGCAGGCACTGAAGCTTTCTTT. It is translated as CASRGPTGAGTEAFF.

This chain uses TRBV4-1 with TRBJ1-3; tentatively, D is TRBD1 (6 bases). Per germline, CDR1 MGHRA and CDR2 YSYEKL. CDR3 size: 16 residues. The CDR3 loop reads CPPSPGGADSGNTIYF. The CDR3 DNA reads TGCCCCCCCAGCCCCGGGGGGGCCGACTCTGGAAACACCATATATTTT.

This chain uses TRBV9 with TRBJ2-3; 13 bases are a match to TRBD2. J gave up 6 bases and V 0 bases, and 7 bases lay outside the gene matches. The germline V gene encodes CDR1 SGDLS and CDR2 YYNGEE. The length of the CDR3 is 17 residues. Here the CDR3 DNA reads TGTGCCAGCAGCGTAGGACTAGCGGGGGGCCCCCAGGATACGCAGTATTTT. Protein: CASSVGLAGGPQDTQYF.

This clone turned up a few times. The chain has TRBV6-5 and TRBJ1-3, with D possibly matching TRBD1 (5 bases). Trimming removed 6 bases from V and 1 base from J, with 10 bases in between. This CDR3 has 14 amino acids. CDR1 and CDR2 (germline): MNHEY, SVGAGI. The CDR3 loop is CASREGQSGNTIYF. Written as DNA, the CDR3 is TGTGCCAGCAGGGAGGGGCAGTCTGGAAACACCATATATTTT.

The rearrangement joins TRBV27 to TRBJ2-1; TRBD1 agrees at 7 bases. Germline CDR1 is MNHEY and CDR2 is SMNVEV (reference sequence). Trimming at V came to 4 bases and at J to 2 bases, leaving 8 bases not matched to a gene. The CDR3 has 16 amino acids. The CDR3 sequence is CASSSNTGETYNEQFF. The CDR3 DNA sequence: TGTGCCAGCAGTTCAAATACAGGGGAGACCTACAATGAGCAGTTCTTC.

J is TRBJ1-2 and V is TRBV10-3; D might be TRBD1 (6 bases). The CDR3 is 16 amino acids. The germline V gene has CDR1 ENHRY and CDR2 SYGVKD. Trimming took 6 bases from V and 4 from J, leaving 21 bases between them. CDR3 loop: CAISSATGKEGYGYTF. CDR3 nucleotides: TGTGCCATCAGCAGCGCTACAGGGAAGGAAGGCTATGGCTACACCTTC.

V usage is TRBV4-1 and J usage is TRBJ1-5, with D possibly matching TRBD1 (5 bases). V dropped 0 bases and J dropped 1 base, with 13 bases sitting between them. CDR1 and CDR2 (germline): MGHRA, YSYEKL. This CDR3 has 17 amino acids. The CDR3 bases are TGCGCCAGCAGCCAAGATCTTAGGAGGGACAGCAATCAGCCCCAGCATTTT. Translation gives CASSQDLRRDSNQPQHF.

The V call is TRBV30, the J call TRBJ1-2; TRBD1 matches at 12 bases. Germline CDR1 reads GTSNPN; CDR2 reads SVGIG (reference sequence). The CDR3 is 15 residues long. V was pared by 2 bases and J by 6 bases, with 7 bases of the junction left unmatched. CDR3 sequence (DNA): TGTGCCTGGAGTTATACCGGGACAGGGGGCGATGGCTACACCTTC. Its protein is CAWSYTGTGGDGYTF. Variable domain in full (rest from reference TRBV30 and TRBJ1-2): SQTIHQWPATLVQPVGSPLSLECTVEGTSNPNLYWYRQAAGRGLQLLFYSVGIGQISSEVPQNLSASRPQDRQFILSSKKLLLSDSGFYLCAWSYTGTGGDGYTFGSGTRLTVV.

The chain employs TRBV2 and TRBJ2-1; 8 bases map to TRBD2. V was clipped by 4 bases and J by 4 bases; unmatched bases: 6. The germline V gene encodes CDR1 SNHLY and CDR2 FYNNEI. The CDR3 is 15 residues long. CDR3: CASSVMERGYNEQFF. The CDR3, as DNA: TGTGCCAGCAGTGTTATGGAGCGGGGGTACAATGAGCAGTTCTTC.

V usage is TRBV7-9 and J usage is TRBJ2-1; 8 bases map to TRBD2. The CDR3 length is 16 residues. Per germline, CDR1 SEHNR and CDR2 FQNEAQ (reference sequence). J lost 6 bases, V lost 5 bases, and 12 bases had no gene match. CDR3 in DNA: TGTGCCAGCAGCCATCCCCGGGGGGGTTTGGGCAATGAGCAGTTCTTC. Its protein product is CASSHPRGGLGNEQFF.

The count of this clone is one. The chain carries TRBV5-1 and TRBJ1-2, with D possibly TRBD1 on 6 matching bases. V dropped 3 bases and J dropped 8 bases, with 20 bases sitting between them. The germline V gene has CDR1 SGHRS and CDR2 YFSETQ. This CDR3 has 15 residues. The CDR3 sequence: CASSSLAQGIRGYTF. CDR3 DNA sequence: TGCGCCAGCAGCTCCTTAGCACAGGGTATAAGGGGCTACACCTTC. Full variable domain (missing parts from reference TRBV5-1 and TRBJ1-2): KAGVTQTPRYLIKTRGQQVTLSCSPISGHRSVSWYQQTPGQGLQFLFEYFSETQRNKGNFPGRFSGRQFSNSRSEMNVSTLELGDSALYLCASSSLAQGIRGYTFGSGTRLTVV.

The chain combines TRBV9 with TRBJ1-3, with D uncertain. This CDR3 has 14 residues. Germline values: CDR1 SGDLS, CDR2 YYNGEE. V gave up 2 bases and J gave up 0 bases, with 6 bases separating them. The CDR3 region has the DNA TGTGCCAGCAGCGTCACAGCCTCTGGAAACACCATATATTTT. Residues: CASSVTASGNTIYF. Supplemented by reference TRBV9 and TRBJ1-3, the full variable domain reads DSGVTQTPKHLITATGQRVTLRCSPRSGDLSVYWYQQSLDQGLQFLIQYYNGEERAKGNILERFSAQQFPDLHSELNLSSLELGDSALYFCASSVTASGNTIYFGEGSWLTVV.

This clone was recorded only once. This sequence joins TRBV19 and TRBJ1-5; D gene uncertain. Trimming removed 5 bases at V and 7 bases at J, with 21 bases between. The CDR3 extends over 16 amino acids. Germline lookup yields CDR1 LNHDA and CDR2 SQIVND (reference sequence). For the CDR3, the DNA is TGTGCCAGTAGTCGAGTTCCCAGGCCCGCGGGCCAGCCCCAGCATTTT. Encoded protein: CASSRVPRPAGQPQHF.

The chain recombines TRBV3-1 (or the pseudogene TRBV3-2) with TRBJ1-6; D not certain. Germline V CDR1 and CDR2: LGHDT, YNNKEL (reference sequence). Trimming removed 1 base at V and 10 bases at J, with 5 bases between. This CDR3 has 12 amino acids. In DNA, the CDR3 is TGTGCCAGCAGCCAAGTCGGGTCACCCCTCCACTTT. Translation: CASSQVGSPLHF.

This chain links TRBV6-6 with TRBJ2-3; 14 positions agree with TRBD2. The germline V gene has CDR1 MNHNY and CDR2 SVGAGI (reference sequence). Unmatched junction bases numbered 7, after V lost 5 bases and J lost 0 bases. CDR3 size: 18 residues. CDR3 coding DNA: TGTGCCAGCAGTCGGACTAGCGGGGGGCTTCCTAGCACAGATACGCAGTATTTT. Its protein is CASSRTSGGLPSTDTQYF.

This clone is a singleton in its sample. The chain recombines TRBV28 with TRBJ2-1; no clear D. Per germline, CDR1 MDHEN and CDR2 SYDVKM. CDR3 length equals 12 residues. V shed 2 bases and J shed 9 bases, with 8 bases lying between them. CDR3 sequence (DNA): TGTGCCAGCAGTTTACGTGGCGGTGAGCAGTTCTTC. The encoded protein is CASSLRGGEQFF.

The chain combines TRBV5-1 with TRBJ2-1; D unclear. Between the trimmed V and J ends, which lost 4 bases and 12 bases, there was a span of 14 bases. There are 12 residues in the CDR3. Germline-derived CDR1 and CDR2 are SGHRS and YFSETQ. The DNA of the CDR3 is TGCGCCAGCAGCCCCTCCGGTTTGCGGCAGTTCTTC. Amino acid sequence: CASSPSGLRQFF.

This clone was seen a single time. Other DNA sequences in this sample translate to the same CDR3. This rearrangement joins TRBV5-1 to TRBJ1-1; D is ambiguous. V was shortened by 0 bases and J by 0 bases, with 6 bases between the two germline ends. There are 14 residues in the CDR3. Germline V CDR1 and CDR2: SGHRS, YFSETQ. CDR3 DNA sequence: TGCGCCAGCAGCTTGGGGGCCATGAACACTGAAGCTTTCTTT. This codes for CASSLGAMNTEAFF. Variable domain in full (rest from reference TRBV5-1 and TRBJ1-1): KAGVTQTPRYLIKTRGQQVTLSCSPISGHRSVSWYQQTPGQGLQFLFEYFSETQRNKGNFPGRFSGRQFSNSRSEMNVSTLELGDSALYLCASSLGAMNTEAFFGQGTRLTVV.

V and J are TRBV21-1 and TRBJ1-2; the table's D call, TRBD1, has no DNA check behind it. TRBV21-1 is recorded as a pseudogene. This CDR3 comprises 14 residues. In DNA, the CDR3 is TGTGCCAGCAGCAAAGAGAGGCAGGGCAGTGGCTACACCTTC. It codes for CASSKERQGSGYTF.

The V call is TRBV5-1, the J call TRBJ2-7, with 8 bases that match TRBD1. The germline gives CDR1 SGHRS, CDR2 YFSETQ. The CDR3 spans 17 residues. V dropped 4 bases and J dropped 3; count of bases not matched to a gene: 15. The CDR3: CASSATPYRTGNYEQYF. In DNA, the CDR3 is TGCGCCAGCAGCGCGACCCCCTATAGGACAGGGAACTACGAGCAGTACTTC.

The genes are TRBV19 and TRBJ1-5; D not resolved. This CDR3 has 15 residues. Germline V CDR1 and CDR2: LNHDA, SQIVND (reference sequence). V lost 6 bases and J lost 4, with 16 bases in between. CDR3 sequence (DNA): TGTGCCAGTAGCCCGCCCGGGTCCACAAATCAGCCCCAGCATTTT. Translating gives CASSPPGSTNQPQHF.

The chain is built from TRBV6-5 and TRBJ2-7; TRBD2 aligns across 7 bases. Germline CDR1 reads MNHEY; CDR2 reads SVGAGI. With V trimmed by 7 bases and J by 3 bases, 9 bases remained unmatched. This CDR3 region has 14 residues. The CDR3 loop is CASNPGRGYYEQYF. The DNA of the CDR3 is TGTGCCAGCAATCCTGGGCGGGGGTACTACGAGCAGTACTTC.

This sequence joins TRBV4-1 and TRBJ2-5; 7 bases line up with TRBD2. The CDR3 contains 15 residues. V trimming: 1 base; J trimming: 4 bases; junction bases outside the gene matches: 6. Germline assignment: CDR1 MGHRA and CDR2 YSYEKL. CDR3 loop: CASSQGSREGETQYF. As DNA, the CDR3 is TGCGCCAGCAGCCAAGGGTCCAGGGAGGGAGAGACCCAGTACTTC.

CDR3 residues: CASTRPGTGELFF. CDR3 nucleotide sequence: TGCGCCAGCACCCGGCCAGGGACCGGGGAGCTGTTTTTT. The V and J genes are TRBV10-2 and TRBJ2-2; TRBD1 might be the D (5 bases). Germline V gives CDR1 WSHSY, CDR2 SAAADI. Trimming removed 7 bases at V and 5 bases at J, with 11 bases between. This CDR3 is 13 amino acids long.

Written as DNA, the CDR3 is TGTGCCAGCTCACCATATATACAGACCGCGAACACCGGGGAGCTGTTTTTT. Translated, it gives CASSPYIQTANTGELFF. This chain joins TRBV18 and TRBJ2-2; no clear D. Trimming removed 2 bases at V and 0 bases at J, with 13 bases between. This CDR3 is built from 17 residues. Germline CDR1 reads KGHSH; CDR2 reads LQKENI.

The rearrangement uses TRBV21-1 and TRBJ1-1. TRBV21-1 is listed as a pseudogene. The CDR3 extends over 12 amino acids. Here the CDR3 reads CASISPSVEAFF. CDR3 nucleotide sequence: TGTGCCAGCATCTCTCCGTCCGTAGAAGCTTTCTTT.

The chain carries TRBV19 and TRBJ1-1; no clear D. V was clipped by 1 base and J by 9 bases, with 12 bases between them. Germline values: CDR1 LNHDA, CDR2 SQIVND (reference sequence). The CDR3 is made up of 13 amino acids. Here the CDR3 DNA reads TGTGCCAGTAGTATAGTGGGAGGATTACAAGCTTTCTTT. Residues: CASSIVGGLQAFF. Together with reference TRBV19 and TRBJ1-1, the CDR3 gives the full variable domain: DGGITQSPKYLFRKEGQNVTLSCEQNLNHDAMYWYRQDPGQGLRLIYYSQIVNDFQKGDIAEGYSVSREKKESFPLTVTSAQKNPTAFYLCASSIVGGLQAFFGQGTRLTVV.